Listed here are 30 T cell receptor beta chains from one sample, sequenced in a study of blood T cell repertoires in COVID-19. Here immunoSEQ multiplex PCR was the method, and the copy in TCRdb shows in-frame clones only, minus some. The table has roughly 140,000 clones, about four fifths seen once. Sequenced sample: peripheral blood. The receptor set was obtained from a human donor with acute or convalescent COVID-19. The donor label of this sample is uncertain.

This clone was seen only once. The chain carries TRBV27 and TRBJ1-2; weak D call: TRBD1 (5 bases). Germline assignment: CDR1 MNHEY and CDR2 SMNVEV (reference sequence). V gave up 5 bases and J gave up 5 bases, with 12 bases separating them. This CDR3 comprises 13 residues. CDR3: CASSIDRTYGYTF. In DNA form, the CDR3 reads TGTGCCAGCAGTATTGACAGAACTTATGGCTACACCTTC.

The V gene is TRBV5-6, the J gene TRBJ1-2; 7 bases match TRBD1. V lost 5 bases, J lost 7 bases, and 8 bases stayed unmatched. Germline V gene data show CDR1 as SGHDT and CDR2 as YYEEEE. The CDR3 runs to 13 residues. The CDR3 coding sequence is TGTGCCAGCAGGGAGACAGGGTCGGTTGGCTACACCTTC. This gives the protein CASRETGSVGYTF.

The V and J genes are TRBV10-2 and TRBJ1-1; TRBD1 might be the D (6 bases). V was shortened by 5 bases and J by 0 bases, with 13 bases between the two germline ends. CDR1 is WSHSY and CDR2 is SAAADI in the germline V gene. The CDR3 runs to 15 residues. In DNA, the CDR3 is TGCGCCAGCAGTTCAGGGGTAAGGGTGAACACTGAAGCTTTCTTT. Translation gives CASSSGVRVNTEAFF.

The rearrangement uses TRBV2 and TRBJ1-1, with 8 bases matching TRBD1. The CDR3 is 12 residues long. Trimming cost V 10 bases and J 7 bases; bases outside gene matches: 8. CDR1 and CDR2 (germline): SNHLY, FYNNEI. Here the CDR3 reads CAIPGGGGEAFF. The CDR3 nucleotides read TGTGCCATTCCAGGGGGCGGCGGTGAAGCTTTCTTT.

The genes are TRBV9 and TRBJ1-3; the match to TRBD1 covers 7 bases. Germline CDR1 is SGDLS and CDR2 is YYNGEE. The CDR3 has 15 residues. The trim removed 4 bases at V and 0 bases at J, leaving 4 bases unmatched. This CDR3 is CASSQGDSSGNTIYF. DNA for the CDR3: TGTGCCAGCAGCCAGGGGGACAGCTCTGGAAACACCATATATTTT.

The gene calls are TRBV5-1 and TRBJ1-1; maybe TRBD1 (6 bases). V lost 0 bases to trimming and J lost 1 base, with 13 bases between them. CDR3 length: 16 amino acids. Germline V CDR1 and CDR2: SGHRS, YFSETQ. This CDR3 is CASSLEVGGRNTEAFF. In DNA, the CDR3 is TGCGCCAGCAGCTTGGAAGTCGGGGGGCGGAACACTGAAGCTTTCTTT.

The rearrangement links TRBV19 to TRBJ2-5; TRBD2 matches 10 bases. Losses at the gene ends were 2 bases for V and 1 base for J; bases not matched to a gene: 4. The CDR3 runs to 16 residues. From germline, CDR1 is LNHDA and CDR2 SQIVND (reference sequence). This CDR3 reads CASSISSGGLQETQYF. The CDR3, as DNA: TGTGCCAGTAGTATATCTAGCGGGGGTCTCCAAGAGACCCAGTACTTC.

This clone was recorded a few times. Here the CDR3 reads CAINIGQNTGELFF. CDR3 DNA sequence: TGTGCCATCAATATAGGACAGAACACCGGGGAGCTGTTTTTT. This chain connects TRBV10-3 to TRBJ2-2; D might be TRBD1 (5 bases). Per germline, CDR1 ENHRY and CDR2 SYGVKD. The germline V and J ends were trimmed by 7 bases and 1 base, with 10 bases remaining between them. CDR3 length equals 14 residues.

The chain uses TRBV5-5 and TRBJ1-5; tentative D call: TRBD1 (5 bases). CDR3 size: 17 residues. CDR1 is SGHKS, CDR2 YYEKEE, per germline (reference sequence). Trimming shortened V by 4 bases and J by 3 bases, and 20 bases separated the two germline ends. The CDR3 loop reads CASSLDGGGTLNQPQHF. The CDR3 bases are TGTGCCAGCAGCCTGGACGGCGGGGGAACCCTCAATCAGCCCCAGCATTTT.

This chain joins TRBV19 and TRBJ2-1; D is perhaps TRBD2 (5 bases). V lost 5 bases, J lost 10 bases, and 12 bases lay in between. Germline CDR1 and CDR2: LNHDA and SQIVND (reference sequence). CDR3 size: 12 residues. Here the CDR3 DNA reads TGTGCCAGTAGTCCATGGACGGGGGAGCAGTTCTTC. This encodes CASSPWTGEQFF. Drawing the rest from reference TRBV19 and TRBJ2-1, the complete variable domain is DGGITQSPKYLFRKEGQNVTLSCEQNLNHDAMYWYRQDPGQGLRLIYYSQIVNDFQKGDIAEGYSVSREKKESFPLTVTSAQKNPTAFYLCASSPWTGEQFFGPGTRLTVL.

The V call is TRBV7-7, the J call TRBJ2-2; the match to TRBD2 covers 11 bases. The CDR3 runs 16 residues. Germline loops: CDR1 SSHAT, CDR2 FNYEAQ (reference sequence). The V gene end was trimmed by 4 bases and the J gene end by 6 bases; junction bases not matched to a gene: 7. Written as DNA, the CDR3 is TGTGCCAGCAGCTCACTTAGCGGGGGGGCCCCCGGGGAGCTGTTTTTT. Its protein is CASSSLSGGAPGELFF.

This chain joins TRBV4-1 and TRBJ1-4; no clear D. Germline V gene data show CDR1 as MGHRA and CDR2 as YSYEKL. The CDR3 is 14 amino acids. V lost 0 bases to trimming and J lost 4 bases, with 6 bases between them. The CDR3 reads CASSQEYGNEKLFF. DNA of the CDR3: TGCGCCAGCAGCCAAGAGTACGGTAATGAAAAACTGTTTTTT.

The rearrangement links TRBV7-2 to TRBJ2-7, with TRBD2 identical over 7 bases. Germline loops: CDR1 SGHTA, CDR2 FQGNSA. The junction had 11 bases not matched to a gene; V was cut back by 5 bases and J by 1 base. CDR3 length equals 16 residues. CDR3 sequence: CASSPPSGLSSYEQYV. The CDR3 nucleotides read TGTGCCAGCAGCCCCCCTTCGGGACTATCTTCCTACGAGCAGTACGTC.

V gene TRBV7-9 combines with J gene TRBJ2-2; D unclear. Germline V lookup: CDR1 SEHNR, CDR2 FQNEAQ (reference sequence). Trimming left V 3 bases short and J 5 bases short, with 13 bases between. There are 15 residues in the CDR3. CDR3 protein: CASSFNNLRTGELFF. The CDR3 DNA is TGTGCCAGCAGCTTTAACAACTTGAGGACCGGGGAGCTGTTTTTT.

This clone was counted between two and nine times. This chain joins TRBV6-4 and TRBJ1-1; 10 bases agree with TRBD1. The germline V gene has CDR1 MRHNA and CDR2 SNTAGT. J gave up 5 bases and V 3 bases, and 12 bases lay outside the gene matches. The CDR3 is 17 amino acids. The CDR3 spells CASSEDAWGQGKTEAFF. The CDR3 DNA follows: TGTGCCAGCAGTGAGGACGCCTGGGGACAGGGGAAGACTGAAGCTTTCTTT.

The chain is built from TRBV5-1 and TRBJ2-3; possible D gene TRBD1, 5 bases. V lost 4 bases to trimming and J lost 5 bases, with 14 bases between them. The germline gives CDR1 SGHRS, CDR2 YFSETQ. The length of the CDR3 is 14 residues. CDR3 loop: CASSNQGTGDTQYF. CDR3 nucleotide sequence: TGCGCCAGCAGCAATCAGGGTACCGGAGATACGCAGTATTTT.

In this sample, this clone turned up a few times. The CDR3 DNA reads as TGCGCCAGCAGTGAGTGGCTAGCGGGGGGATCCACAGATACGCAGTATTTT. It yields the protein CASSEWLAGGSTDTQYF. This chain connects TRBV10-2 to TRBJ2-3, with 11 bases identical to TRBD2. Trimming cost V 1 base and J 2 bases; bases outside gene matches: 5. This CDR3 spans 17 amino acids. Germline V gene lookup returns CDR1 WSHSY and CDR2 SAAADI.

The genes are TRBV5-6 and TRBJ2-7, with D possibly matching TRBD2 (6 bases). V lost 0 bases and J lost 7, with 11 bases in between. CDR1 and CDR2 (germline): SGHDT, YYEEEE. The length of the CDR3 is 13 residues. CDR3 DNA: TGTGCCAGCAGCTTGGGCGGGGTCCTGGAGCAGTACTTC. Amino acids: CASSLGGVLEQYF.

V is TRBV7-2 and J is TRBJ2-5; D is possibly TRBD2 (6 bases). CDR3 length: 14 amino acids. Germline lookup yields CDR1 SGHTA and CDR2 FQGNSA. V was cut by 3 bases and J by 5 bases, with 13 bases left in between. The CDR3 DNA is TGTGCCAGCAGCTTTAAATGGGGGGTGGAGACCCAGTACTTC. It yields the protein CASSFKWGVETQYF. The whole variable domain, remainder taken from reference TRBV7-2 and TRBJ2-5, is GAGVSQSPSNKVTEKGKDVELRCDPISGHTALYWYRQSLGQGLEFLIYFQGNSAPDKSGLPSDRFSAERTGGSVSTLTIQRTQQEDSAVYLCASSFKWGVETQYFGPGTRLLVL.

V usage is TRBV6-5 and J usage is TRBJ1-3, with no clear D. V gave up 5 bases and J gave up 3 bases, with 11 bases separating them. CDR3 length: 14 residues. Germline loops: CDR1 MNHEY, CDR2 SVGAGI. The CDR3 DNA sequence: TGTGCCAGCAGTCTGGGCGTCTTTGGAAACACCATATATTTT. Translation gives CASSLGVFGNTIYF.

The gene calls are TRBV27 and TRBJ2-7; no definite D call. The CDR3 consists of 13 residues. The V end lost 1 base, the J end lost 2 bases, and 6 bases lay between the germline ends. Germline V lookup: CDR1 MNHEY, CDR2 SMNVEV (reference sequence). CDR3 in amino acids: CASSLCQAYEQYV. The DNA of the CDR3 is TGTGCCAGCAGTTTATGTCAGGCCTACGAGCAGTACGTC.

The chain is built from TRBV18 and TRBJ2-1; possible D gene TRBD1, 5 bases. Looked up from germline, CDR1 is KGHSH and CDR2 is LQKENI. CDR3 length: 14 amino acids. Trimming took off 3 bases at V and 6 bases at J, with 12 bases between the two ends. The CDR3 region is CASSPLTVSNEQFF. The DNA for the CDR3 is TGTGCCAGCTCACCCTTGACAGTCTCCAATGAGCAGTTCTTC. The variable domain in full, with the rest retrieved from reference TRBV18 and TRBJ2-1, is NAGVMQNPRHLVRRRGQEARLRCSPMKGHSHVYWYRQLPEEGLKFMVYLQKENIIDESGMPKERFSAEFPKEGPSILRIQQVVRGDSAAYFCASSPLTVSNEQFFGPGTRLTVL.

The chain couples TRBV6-5 to TRBJ2-2; a weak D match, TRBD1 (6 bases). V was pared by 4 bases and J by 2 bases, with 11 bases between. The CDR3 has 15 amino acids. Germline V lookup: CDR1 MNHEY, CDR2 SVGAGI. Here the CDR3 reads CASSWGQGNTGELFF. Here the CDR3 DNA reads TGTGCCAGCAGTTGGGGGCAGGGTAACACCGGGGAGCTGTTTTTT.

This clone turned up a few times. The rearrangement uses TRBV30 and TRBJ1-1; no clear D gene. Trimming cost V 5 bases and J 1 base, with 8 bases left between them. The germline V gene encodes CDR1 GTSNPN and CDR2 SVGIG (reference sequence). This CDR3 comprises 12 residues. The CDR3 here is CAWSRRNTEAFF. The DNA of the CDR3 is TGTGCCTGGTCTCGGAGGAACACTGAAGCTTTCTTT.

This sequence joins TRBV7-6 and TRBJ1-1; maybe TRBD1 (5 bases). CDR1 and CDR2 from the germline V gene are SGHVS and FNYEAQ. V gave up 5 bases and J gave up 1 base, with 8 bases separating them. There are 13 residues in the CDR3. CDR3 in DNA: TGTGCCAGCAGCCGCCAGGGGAACACTGAAGCTTTCTTT. This gives the protein CASSRQGNTEAFF.

This clone was picked up many times. This sample includes further DNA sequences coding for the same CDR3. This chain uses TRBV25-1 with TRBJ1-6, with no clear D. The CDR3 spans 14 residues. Trimming cost V 2 bases and J 9 bases, with 11 bases left between them. The germline gives CDR1 MGHDK, CDR2 SYGVNS. CDR3 protein: CASSERGRGSPLHF. CDR3 coding DNA: TGTGCCAGCAGTGAAAGAGGGAGAGGTTCACCCCTCCACTTT.

In DNA form, the CDR3 reads TGTGCCAGCAGCTTAGATTCTACAGTCTACGAGCAGTACGTC. This sequence encodes CASSLDSTVYEQYV. This sequence joins TRBV7-9 and TRBJ2-7; D uncertain. CDR3 size: 14 residues. Germline CDR1 is SEHNR and CDR2 is FQNEAQ (reference sequence). V lost 1 base, J lost 3 bases, and 10 bases lay in between.

The chain uses TRBV6-6 and TRBJ2-7; tentative D call: TRBD2 (5 bases). CDR1 is MNHNY, CDR2 SVGAGI, per germline (reference sequence). V lost 5 bases and J 2 bases, leaving 19 bases between the germline ends. The CDR3 has 16 amino acids. The CDR3 region has the DNA TGTGCCAGCAGTCAGGACTCACCGAAAGCAACCTACGAGCAGTACTTC. Residues: CASSQDSPKATYEQYF.

The V gene is TRBV12-5, the J gene TRBJ2-1; D might be TRBD2 (7 bases). V dropped 5 bases and J dropped 6 bases, with 14 bases sitting between them. CDR1 is LGHNT and CDR2 is FRNRAP in the germline V gene. This CDR3 is built from 14 residues. CDR3 bases: TGTGCTAGTGGTCGCCTGGGGGGGCTCAATGAGCAGTTCTTC. Translated: CASGRLGGLNEQFF.

This clone was seen more than once but under ten times. The chain's CDR3 is CASMSAGGQYNEQFF. CDR3 DNA: TGTGCCAGTATGTCGGCGGGGGGCCAATACAATGAGCAGTTCTTC. The rearrangement joins TRBV19 to TRBJ2-1; 8 bases line up with TRBD2. In germline, CDR1 is LNHDA, CDR2 SQIVND (reference sequence). The CDR3 sequence is 15 residues long. V was clipped by 7 bases and J by 4 bases; unmatched bases: 9.